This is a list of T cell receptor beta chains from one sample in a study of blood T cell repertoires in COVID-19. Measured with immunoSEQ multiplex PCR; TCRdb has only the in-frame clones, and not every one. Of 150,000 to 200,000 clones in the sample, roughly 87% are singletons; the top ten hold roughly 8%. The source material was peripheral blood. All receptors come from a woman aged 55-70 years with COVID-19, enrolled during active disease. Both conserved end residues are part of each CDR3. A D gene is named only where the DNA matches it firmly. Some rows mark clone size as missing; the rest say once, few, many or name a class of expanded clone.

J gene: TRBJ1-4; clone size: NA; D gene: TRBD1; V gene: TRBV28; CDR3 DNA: TGTGCCAGCAGTTTAGGACAGGGGTTTAATGAAAAACTGTTTTTT; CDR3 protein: CASSLGQGFNEKLFF
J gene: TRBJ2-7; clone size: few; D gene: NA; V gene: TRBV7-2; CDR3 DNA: TGTGCCAGCAGTCCGGTCAGGGGCTACGAGCAGTACTTC; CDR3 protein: CASSPVRGYEQYF
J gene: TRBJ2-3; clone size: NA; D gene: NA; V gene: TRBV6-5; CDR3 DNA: TGTGCCAGCAGCCAGGACCGGGATGCAGATACGCAGTATTTT; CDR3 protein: CASSQDRDADTQYF
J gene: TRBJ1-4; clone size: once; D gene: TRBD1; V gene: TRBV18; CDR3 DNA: TGTGCCAGCTCAAAGAGGGTCCGTGACAGGGGGGCAAATAATGAAAAACTGTTTTTT; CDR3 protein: CASSKRVRDRGANNEKLFF
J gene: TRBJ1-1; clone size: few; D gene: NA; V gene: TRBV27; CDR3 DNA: TGTGCCAGCAGTTTACCGGGACACCCGAACACTGAAGCTTTCTTT; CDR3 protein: CASSLPGHPNTEAFF
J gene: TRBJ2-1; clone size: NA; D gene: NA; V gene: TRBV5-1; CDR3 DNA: TGCGCCAGCAGCTTGGAAAGCCAGCAGTTCTTC; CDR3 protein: CASSLESQQFF
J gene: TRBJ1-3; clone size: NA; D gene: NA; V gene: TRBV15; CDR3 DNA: TGTGCCACCGGAACCAGGTCTGGAAACACCATATATTTT; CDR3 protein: CATGTRSGNTIYF
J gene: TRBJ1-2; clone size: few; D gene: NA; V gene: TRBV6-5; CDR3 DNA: TGTGCCGGGAGCGCGGGACCTGCCTATGGCTACACCTTC; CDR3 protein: CAGSAGPAYGYTF
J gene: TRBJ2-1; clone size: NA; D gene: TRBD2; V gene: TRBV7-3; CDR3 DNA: TGTGCCAGCAGCTCGGCCGCTAGCGGGAGGGCGTTTTACTACAATGAGCAGTTCTTC; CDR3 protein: CASSSAASGRAFYYNEQFF
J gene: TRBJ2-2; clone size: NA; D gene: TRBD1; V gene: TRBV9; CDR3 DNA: TGTGCCAGCAGCCCCGGGACAGGGACGGGTGGCACCGGGGAGCTGTTTTTT; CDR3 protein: CASSPGTGTGGTGELFF
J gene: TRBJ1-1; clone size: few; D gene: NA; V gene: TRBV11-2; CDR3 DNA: TGTGCCAGCAGCTTATCACGGGCTGAAGCTTTCTTT; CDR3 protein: CASSLSRAEAFF
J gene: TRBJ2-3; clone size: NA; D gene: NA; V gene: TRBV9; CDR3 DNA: TGTGCCAGCAGCGGCACTAGCACAGATACGCAGTATTTT; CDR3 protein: CASSGTSTDTQYF
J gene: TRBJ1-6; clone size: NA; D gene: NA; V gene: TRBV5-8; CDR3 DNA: TGTGCCAGCAGCGCCCGGTCTGCAGGAGGGAATTCACCCCTCCACTTT; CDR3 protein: CASSARSAGGNSPLHF
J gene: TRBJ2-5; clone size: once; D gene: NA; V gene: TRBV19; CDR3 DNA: TGTGCCAGTAGTAAGTCAGTTCAAGAGACCCAGTACTTC; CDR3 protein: CASSKSVQETQYF
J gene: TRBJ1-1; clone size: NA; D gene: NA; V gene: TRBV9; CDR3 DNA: TGTGCCAGCAGCGTAGGGCACACGAACACTGAAGCTTTCTTT; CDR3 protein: CASSVGHTNTEAFF
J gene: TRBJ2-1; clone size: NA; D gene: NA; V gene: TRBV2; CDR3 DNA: TGTGCCAGCAGTGAAGACCGAGTCGGTGAGCAGTTCTTC; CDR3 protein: CASSEDRVGEQFF
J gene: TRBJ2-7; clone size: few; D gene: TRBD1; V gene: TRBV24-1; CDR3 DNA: TGTGCCACCAGTGACTCAAGGACAGGGACGAGCGAGCAGTACTTC; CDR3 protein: CATSDSRTGTSEQYF
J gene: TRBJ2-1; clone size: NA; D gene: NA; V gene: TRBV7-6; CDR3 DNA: TGTGCCAGCACCCCACCGACGGGGGTCGGGCATGAGCAGTTCTTC; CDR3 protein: CASTPPTGVGHEQFF
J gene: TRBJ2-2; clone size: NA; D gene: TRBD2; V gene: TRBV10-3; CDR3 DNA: TGTGCCATCAAGACTAGCGGGGGGAACACCGGGGAGCTGTTTTTT; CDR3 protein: CAIKTSGGNTGELFF
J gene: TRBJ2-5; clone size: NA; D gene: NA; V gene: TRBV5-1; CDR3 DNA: TGCGCCAGCAGCTCCGGGGTCCTCCAAGAGACCCAGTACTTC; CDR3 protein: CASSSGVLQETQYF
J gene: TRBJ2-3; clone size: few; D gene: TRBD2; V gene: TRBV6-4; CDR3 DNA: TGTGCCAGCAGGGTAGCGGGGGCCAGCACAGATACGCAGTATTTT; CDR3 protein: CASRVAGASTDTQYF
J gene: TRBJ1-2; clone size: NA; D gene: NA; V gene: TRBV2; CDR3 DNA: TGTGCCAGCAACCCGGGAGGGGACTATGGCTACACCTTC; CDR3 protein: CASNPGGDYGYTF
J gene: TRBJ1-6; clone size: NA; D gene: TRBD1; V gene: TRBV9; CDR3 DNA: TGTGCCAGCAGCAGAGGACAGGTCGATAATTCACCCCTCCACTTT; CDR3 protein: CASSRGQVDNSPLHF
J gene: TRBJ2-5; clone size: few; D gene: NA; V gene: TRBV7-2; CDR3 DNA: TGTGCCAGCAGCCCTGGTCCTACGGGAGAGACCCAGTACTTC; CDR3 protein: CASSPGPTGETQYF
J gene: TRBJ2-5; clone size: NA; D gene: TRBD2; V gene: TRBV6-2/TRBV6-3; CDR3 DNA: TGTGCCAGCAGTTACTTAGGGACTAACCACTTATACGGGACCCAGTACTTC; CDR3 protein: CASSYLGTNHLYGTQYF
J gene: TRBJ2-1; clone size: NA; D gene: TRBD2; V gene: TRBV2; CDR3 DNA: TGTGCCAGCAGTGAAGCTCTACTAGCGGGAGTGGATAATGAGCAGTTCTTC; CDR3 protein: CASSEALLAGVDNEQFF
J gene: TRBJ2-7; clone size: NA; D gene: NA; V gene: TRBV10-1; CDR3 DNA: TGCGCCAGCAGTGAGTCGAATCGACAGCCCTCCTACGAGCAGTACTTC; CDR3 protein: CASSESNRQPSYEQYF
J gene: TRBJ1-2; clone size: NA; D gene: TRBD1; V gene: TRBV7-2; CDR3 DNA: TGTGCCAGCAGCACTACAGGGGGCTCGTCCGGCTACACCTTC; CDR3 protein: CASSTTGGSSGYTF
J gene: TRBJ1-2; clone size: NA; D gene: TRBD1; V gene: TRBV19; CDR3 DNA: TGTGCCAGTAGAACAGGGGAAAATGGCTACACCTTC; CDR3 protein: CASRTGENGYTF
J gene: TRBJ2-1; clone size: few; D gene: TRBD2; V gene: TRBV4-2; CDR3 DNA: TGTGCCAGCAGCCACCTCTTATCTAGCGGGAGGAATGAGCAGTTCTTC; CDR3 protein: CASSHLLSSGRNEQFF
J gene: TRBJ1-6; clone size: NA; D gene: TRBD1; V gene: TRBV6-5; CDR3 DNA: TGTGCCAGCAGTACCGGGACAGGGGGTTCACCCCTCCACTTT; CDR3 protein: CASSTGTGGSPLHF
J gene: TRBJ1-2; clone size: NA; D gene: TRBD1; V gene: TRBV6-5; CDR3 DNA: TGTGCCAGCAGTTCCTGGACAGGGCAGAACTATGGCTACACCTTC; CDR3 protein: CASSSWTGQNYGYTF
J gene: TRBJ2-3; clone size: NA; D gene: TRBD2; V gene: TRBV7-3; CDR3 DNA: TGTGCCAGCAGCTTAATGGCTAGCGGTGATACGCAGTATTTT; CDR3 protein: CASSLMASGDTQYF
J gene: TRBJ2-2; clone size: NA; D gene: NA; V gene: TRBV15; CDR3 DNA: TGTGCCACCAGCAGTTTATTCGAAAGGGGGAGCACCGGGGAGCTGTTTTTT; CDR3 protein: CATSSLFERGSTGELFF
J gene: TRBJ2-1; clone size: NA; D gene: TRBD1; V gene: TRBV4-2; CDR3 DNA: TGTGCCAGCAGGTCCGGACAGGGCCTTGATGAGCAGTTCTTC; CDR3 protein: CASRSGQGLDEQFF
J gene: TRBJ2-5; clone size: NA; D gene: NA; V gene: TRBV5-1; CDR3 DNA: TGCGCCAGCAGTAAATACAGTCAGCATCAAGAGACCCAGTACTTC; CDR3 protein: CASSKYSQHQETQYF
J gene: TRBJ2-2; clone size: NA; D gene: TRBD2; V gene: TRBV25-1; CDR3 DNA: TGTGCCGGCGGGAGGGCCCACGGGGAGCTGTTTTTT; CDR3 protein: CAGGRAHGELFF
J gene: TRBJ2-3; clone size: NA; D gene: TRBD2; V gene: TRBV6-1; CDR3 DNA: TGTGCCAGCAGTGACAGGCGGGGGGGCCTGAGGACAGATACGCAGTATTTT; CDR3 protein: CASSDRRGGLRTDTQYF
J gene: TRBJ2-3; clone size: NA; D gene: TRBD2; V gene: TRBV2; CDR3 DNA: TGTGCCAGCAGTCAGCGGGAGGGGGATAGCACAGATACGCAGTATTTT; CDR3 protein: CASSQREGDSTDTQYF
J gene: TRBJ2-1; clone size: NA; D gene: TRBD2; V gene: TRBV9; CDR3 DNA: TGTGCCAGCAGCGTAGACCCCATGAGCGGGATTCAGTTCTTC; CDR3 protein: CASSVDPMSGIQFF
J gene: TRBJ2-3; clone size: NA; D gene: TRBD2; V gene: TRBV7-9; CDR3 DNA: TGTGCCAGCAGCTTAGCCAGCGGACCGGGAGGATGGGGCACAGATACGCAGTATTTT; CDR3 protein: CASSLASGPGGWGTDTQYF
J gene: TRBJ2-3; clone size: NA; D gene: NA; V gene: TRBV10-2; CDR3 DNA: TGCGCCAGCACGACTGGGGAGGGCACAGATACGCAGTATTTT; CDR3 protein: CASTTGEGTDTQYF
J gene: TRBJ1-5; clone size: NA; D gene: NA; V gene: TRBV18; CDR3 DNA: TGTGCCAGCTCACCAGAGGACAGCTATAGCAATCAGCCCCAGCATTTT; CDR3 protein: CASSPEDSYSNQPQHF
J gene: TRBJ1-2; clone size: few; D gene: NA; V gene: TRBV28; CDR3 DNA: TGTGCCAGCAGTTTCCGTAGCTATGGCTACACCTTC; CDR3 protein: CASSFRSYGYTF
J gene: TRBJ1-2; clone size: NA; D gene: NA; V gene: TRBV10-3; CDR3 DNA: TGTGCCATCGAATCCCAGGGCTCCAACTATGGCTACACCTTC; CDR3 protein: CAIESQGSNYGYTF
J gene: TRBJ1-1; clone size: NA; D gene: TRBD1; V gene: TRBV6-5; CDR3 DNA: TGTGCCAGCAGTTACGACAGGGGGCTACGCGCTGAAGCTTTCTTT; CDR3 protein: CASSYDRGLRAEAFF
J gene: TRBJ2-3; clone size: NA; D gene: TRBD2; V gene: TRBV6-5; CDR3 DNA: TGTGCCACGGTAGCGGGCGCCAAAACGGATACGCAGTATTTT; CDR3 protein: CATVAGAKTDTQYF
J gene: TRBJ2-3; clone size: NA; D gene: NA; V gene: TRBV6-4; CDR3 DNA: TGTGCCAGCAGTGAACAGGGCACTAGCACAGATACGCAGTATTTT; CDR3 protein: CASSEQGTSTDTQYF
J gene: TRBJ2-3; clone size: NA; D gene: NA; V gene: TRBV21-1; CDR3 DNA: TGTGCCAGCAGCAAAGTCGGCGGCTTCACAGATACGCAGTATTTT; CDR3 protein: CASSKVGGFTDTQYF
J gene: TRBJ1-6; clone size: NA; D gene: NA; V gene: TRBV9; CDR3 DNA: TGTGCCAGCAGCGAAAACAGGGTTTCACCCCTCCACTTT; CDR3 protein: CASSENRVSPLHF
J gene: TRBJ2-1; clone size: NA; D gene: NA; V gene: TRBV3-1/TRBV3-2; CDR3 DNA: TGTGCCAGCAGCCAAGACAGGGCAGGCTACAATGAGCAGTTCTTC; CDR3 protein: CASSQDRAGYNEQFF
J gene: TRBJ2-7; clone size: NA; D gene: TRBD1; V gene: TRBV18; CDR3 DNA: TGTGCCAGCTCATCTGGACAGGGAGGCTACGAGCAGTACTTC; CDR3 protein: CASSSGQGGYEQYF
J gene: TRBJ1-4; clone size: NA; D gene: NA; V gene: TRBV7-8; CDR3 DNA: TGTGCCAGCAGCAAGAAAGGGGGTGAAAAACTGTTTTTT; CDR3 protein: CASSKKGGEKLFF
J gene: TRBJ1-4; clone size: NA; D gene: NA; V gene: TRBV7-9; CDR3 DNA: TGTCACCCGGTAGGGGATGGAAAACTGTTTTTT; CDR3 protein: CHPVGDGKLFF